These 30 T cell receptor beta chains share one sample of origin, sequenced in a study of T cells in Graves' hyperthyroidism and ophthalmopathy. Authors of the study amplified TCR beta CDR3 regions from RNA transcripts. The primer set for the first-round RT-PCR of the TCR CDR3 was HTBI. One entry per CDR3 protein results from TCRdb running MiXCR on the multiplex PCR reads. The repertoire consists of a few hundred thousand distinct CDR3 sequences, with roughly a fifth occurring once and the leading ten covering just under 40%. What was sequenced was blood. The receptors shown here come from a man aged 50-59 years with Graves' ophthalmopathy.

This clonotype occurred many times. The V and J genes are TRBV7-8 and TRBJ2-1, with 7 bases matching TRBD2. This CDR3 is built from 15 residues. Losses at the gene ends were 5 bases for V and 3 bases for J; bases not matched to a gene: 7. Germline CDR1 is SGHVS and CDR2 is FQNEAQ. CDR3 sequence (DNA): TGTGCCAGCAGCGTAACGGCGGGAGTCTACAATGAGCAGTTCTTC. Its translation is CASSVTAGVYNEQFF.

This clonotype occurred a few times. The gene calls are TRBV24-1 and TRBJ2-3; 12 bases are a match to TRBD2. Losses at the gene ends were 9 bases for V and 6 bases for J; bases not matched to a gene: 3. The CDR3 length is 13 residues. CDR1 is KGHDR, CDR2 SFDVKD, per germline. Here the CDR3 reads CATRLAGADTQYF. The CDR3 DNA reads TGTGCCACCCGACTAGCGGGAGCGGATACGCAGTATTTT.

The V call is TRBV27, the J call TRBJ1-2, with TRBD1 matching over 9 bases. CDR1 is MNHEY, CDR2 SMNVEV, per germline (reference sequence). This CDR3 region has 14 residues. Trimming at V came to 7 bases and at J to 4 bases, leaving 7 bases not matched to a gene. CDR3 amino acids: CASNPGTGSYGYTF. CDR3 coding DNA: TGTGCCAGCAACCCCGGGACAGGGAGCTATGGCTACACCTTC.

This clonotype was seen a few times. V gene TRBV20-1 combines with J gene TRBJ1-2; D might be TRBD1 (5 bases). The CDR3 totals 12 residues. V lost 4 bases to trimming and J lost 4 bases, with 10 bases between them. In germline, CDR1 is DFQATT, CDR2 SNEGSKA (reference sequence). CDR3 residues: CSATPGLYGYTF. The CDR3 DNA reads TGCAGTGCTACCCCGGGGCTCTATGGCTACACCTTC.

The CDR3 spells CASSDWGADNEQFF. Written as DNA, the CDR3 is TGTGCCAGCAGTGATTGGGGGGCGGACAATGAGCAGTTCTTC. The genes are TRBV25-1 and TRBJ2-1; D might be TRBD1 or TRBD2, each matching 6 bases. CDR1 and CDR2 from the germline V gene are MGHDK and SYGVNS. V was cut by 3 bases and J by 5 bases, with 11 bases left in between. CDR3 length equals 14 residues.

The CDR3 nucleotides read TGTGCCAGCAGTTTGGAGGCACCCTACGAGCAGTACTTC. This encodes CASSLEAPYEQYF. The V gene is TRBV27, the J gene TRBJ2-7, with D perhaps TRBD2 (5 bases). V was trimmed by 3 bases and J by 2 bases, leaving 8 bases between them. Per germline, CDR1 MNHEY and CDR2 SMNVEV (reference sequence). The CDR3 is 13 amino acids.

This clonotype occurred a few times. The chain links TRBV2 to TRBJ1-2; perhaps TRBD1 as D (5 bases). V lost 6 bases and J lost 8, with 13 bases in between. Germline V CDR1 and CDR2: SNHLY, FYNNEI. This CDR3 spans 12 amino acids. The CDR3 is CASRDSVPGYTF. As DNA, the CDR3 is TGTGCCAGCAGAGACAGTGTGCCGGGCTACACCTTC.

J is TRBJ1-1 and V is TRBV28; no firm D call. Per germline, CDR1 MDHEN and CDR2 SYDVKM. Trimming stripped 4 bases from V and 1 base from J, with 10 bases between. This CDR3 is 14 amino acids long. The CDR3 region is CASSSPTGNTEAFF. In DNA, the CDR3 is TGTGCCAGCAGTTCCCCAACCGGGAACACTGAAGCTTTCTTT.

This clonotype has a count of ten or more. The chain has TRBV28 and TRBJ2-5, with D tentatively TRBD1 or TRBD2 (6 bases each). V dropped 2 bases and J dropped 3 bases, with 13 bases sitting between them. The CDR3 covers 15 residues. Germline assignment: CDR1 MDHEN and CDR2 SYDVKM. The CDR3 DNA reads TGTGCCAGCAGTTTACCAGGGGCGGGAAAAGAGACCCAGTACTTC. The encoded protein is CASSLPGAGKETQYF.

This clonotype was seen many times. This sequence joins TRBV2 and TRBJ2-3; the D is unclear. Germline CDR1 reads SNHLY; CDR2 reads FYNNEI. Trimming left V 3 bases short and J 3 bases short, with 10 bases between. The CDR3 consists of 14 residues. CDR3 in amino acids: CASSDRTVTDTQYF. The CDR3 DNA follows: TGTGCCAGCAGTGACCGGACGGTTACAGATACGCAGTATTTT.

The table lists this clonotype with many counts. The genes are TRBV4-1 and TRBJ2-5; D is ambiguous. Between the trimmed V and J ends, which lost 2 bases and 2 bases, there was a span of 12 bases. The CDR3 totals 15 residues. Per the germline V gene, CDR1 is MGHRA and CDR2 is YSYEKL. CDR3 nucleotides: TGCGCCAGCAGCCAAAACGGAGAAATGCAAGAGACCCAGTACTTC. This codes for CASSQNGEMQETQYF.

The chain employs TRBV10-3 and TRBJ1-1, with TRBD1 matching over 7 bases. Germline V gene data show CDR1 as ENHRY and CDR2 as SYGVKD. The ends lost 7 bases at V and 5 bases at J; junction bases unmatched: 7. The CDR3 extends over 13 amino acids. This CDR3 is CAITTTGWTEAFF. The CDR3 DNA sequence: TGTGCCATCACCACGACAGGGTGGACTGAAGCTTTCTTT.

This chain links TRBV19 with TRBJ2-2, with 11 bases fitting TRBD2. V lost 3 bases and J lost 0; bases outside the gene matches: 12. The CDR3 has 20 amino acids. Germline CDR1 and CDR2: LNHDA and SQIVND (reference sequence). CDR3 protein: CASSIWGSSGRFANTGELFF. CDR3 DNA sequence: TGTGCCAGTAGTATTTGGGGGTCTAGCGGGAGGTTTGCGAACACCGGGGAGCTGTTTTTT.

There are a few counts of this clonotype. CDR3 in amino acids: CASSWGSITDTQYF. The DNA for the CDR3 is TGTGCCAGCAGTTGGGGCTCTATCACAGATACGCAGTATTTT. The rearrangement links TRBV6-2 or TRBV6-3 to TRBJ2-3, with a possible D match to TRBD1 (5 bases). V lost 4 bases to trimming and J lost 2 bases, with 10 bases between them. The germline V gene has CDR1 MNHEY and CDR2 SVGEGT. The CDR3 spans 14 residues.

This clonotype was recorded a few times. The J gene is TRBJ2-1, the V gene TRBV28; TRBD2 matches at 7 bases. Germline V gene sequence: CDR1 MDHEN, CDR2 SYDVKM. Germline trimming cut 4 bases from V and 8 bases from J; bases unmatched to any gene: 11. The CDR3 length is 15 residues. CDR3: CASSSPQRDWDEQFF. CDR3 coding DNA: TGTGCCAGCAGTTCTCCCCAGCGGGATTGGGATGAGCAGTTCTTC.

This clonotype showed up many times. The chain recombines TRBV2 with TRBJ1-2; D is ambiguous. From germline, CDR1 is SNHLY and CDR2 FYNNEI. The CDR3 runs to 15 residues. The V and J ends lost 5 bases and 4 bases respectively, with 17 bases between them. DNA for the CDR3: TGTGCCAGCAGTCCTGAGTCCGGGCTCCGCTATGGCTACACCTTC. Translated, it gives CASSPESGLRYGYTF.

Details on this clonotype: The junction does not match germline at one end; this may be a read error. The chain combines TRBV28 with TRBJ2-3; the D is unclear. The CDR3 totals 13 residues. Germline V CDR1 and CDR2: MDHEN, SYDVKM. CDR3 region: CVSSLGSTDTQYF. CDR3 bases: TGTGTCAGCAGTTTAGGCAGCACAGATACGCAGTATTTT.

This clonotype has ten or more counts. V is TRBV29-1 and J is TRBJ2-7; D uncertain. Trimming left V 6 bases short and J 0 bases short, with 15 bases between. The CDR3 consists of 14 residues. Germline CDR1 and CDR2: SQVTM and ANQGSEA. CDR3 nucleotides: TGCAGCGTCGCCGCCGGGCTTAGCTCCTACGAGCAGTACTTC. Translating gives CSVAAGLSSYEQYF.

This clonotype was observed at least ten times. This chain connects TRBV7-9 to TRBJ2-1; TRBD2 matches 7 bases. The CDR3 is 15 amino acids. Germline V gene lookup returns CDR1 SEHNR and CDR2 FQNEAQ (reference sequence). With V trimmed by 8 bases and J by 5 bases, 12 bases remained unmatched. CDR3 sequence reads: CASFQGGAENNEQFF. For the CDR3, the DNA is TGTGCCAGCTTCCAGGGAGGGGCGGAAAACAATGAGCAGTTCTTC.

This clonotype appeared many times. This sequence joins TRBV28 and TRBJ2-2, with D hard to call. Per germline, CDR1 MDHEN and CDR2 SYDVKM. V gave up 4 bases and J gave up 5 bases, with 14 bases separating them. CDR3 length: 15 residues. The CDR3 loop reads CASSSLARFTGELFF. The CDR3 DNA reads TGTGCCAGCAGTTCCCTGGCTAGATTTACCGGGGAGCTGTTTTTT.

Many counts were recorded for this clonotype. The V and J genes are TRBV11-2 and TRBJ1-2; 7 bases match TRBD1. V shed 2 bases, J shed 3 bases, and the junction held 3 bases outside the gene matches. Germline V gene sequence: CDR1 SGHAT, CDR2 FQNNGV. CDR3 length equals 14 residues. The DNA of the CDR3 is TGTGCCAGCAGCTTAAACAGGGGCGACTATGGCTACACCTTC. Protein sequence: CASSLNRGDYGYTF.

At least ten counts were recorded for this clonotype. The chain couples TRBV9 to TRBJ2-5, with a weak D call TRBD1 (6 bases). V dropped 0 bases and J dropped 5 bases, with 23 bases sitting between them. The CDR3 has 18 amino acids. Germline lookup yields CDR1 SGDLS and CDR2 YYNGEE. The CDR3 is CASSVAPQGRDGKETQYF. CDR3 coding DNA: TGTGCCAGCAGCGTAGCTCCCCAGGGGAGAGATGGTAAGGAGACCCAGTACTTC.

The V gene is TRBV27, the J gene TRBJ1-2; D remains unclear. This CDR3 is built from 14 residues. Germline V lookup: CDR1 MNHEY, CDR2 SMNVEV (reference sequence). V was cut by 6 bases and J by 8 bases, with 19 bases left in between. CDR3 nucleotide sequence: TGTGCCAGCAGCTCCTGGAGCCTCGGTAGGGGCTACACCTTC. Protein product: CASSSWSLGRGYTF.

At least ten counts were recorded for this clonotype. This sequence joins TRBV5-5 and TRBJ2-7; D ambiguous. The CDR3 is made up of 14 amino acids. Looked up from germline, CDR1 is SGHKS and CDR2 is YYEKEE (reference sequence). Trimming shortened V by 0 bases and J by 3 bases, and 10 bases separated the two germline ends. CDR3 nucleotide sequence: TGTGCCAGCAGCTTGGTTGGCAGAAGCTACGAGCAGTACTTC. This translates into CASSLVGRSYEQYF.

The table lists this clonotype with many counts. This chain links TRBV2 with TRBJ1-1; no clear D gene. Germline values: CDR1 SNHLY, CDR2 FYNNEI. The ends were cut back, 7 bases at V and 0 bases at J, with 12 bases in the middle. This CDR3 comprises 14 residues. CDR3 in DNA: TGTGCCAGCATTGAGGAGCAGGTGAACACTGAAGCTTTCTTT. Amino acid sequence: CASIEEQVNTEAFF.

This clonotype was detected a few times. J is TRBJ2-3 and V is TRBV12-3 or TRBV12-4; a possible D gene is TRBD2 (5 bases). This CDR3 comprises 17 residues. V lost 1 base and J lost 2, with 16 bases in between. CDR3 protein: CASSLGAWTGVTDTQYF. CDR3 DNA sequence: TGTGCCAGCAGTTTAGGGGCGTGGACTGGGGTCACAGATACGCAGTATTTT.

This chain uses TRBV6-5 with TRBJ2-1; unclear D gene. Germline V gene data show CDR1 as MNHEY and CDR2 as SVGAGI. This CDR3 is 13 amino acids long. Trimming shortened V by 0 bases and J by 8 bases, and 8 bases separated the two germline ends. Here the CDR3 DNA reads TGTGCCAGCAGTTACTCAAGGGCGGATGAGCAGTTCTTC. Translating gives CASSYSRADEQFF.

This rearrangement joins TRBV12-3 or TRBV12-4 to TRBJ2-1; 14 bases line up with TRBD2. CDR3 length: 16 amino acids. The trim removed 5 bases at V and 7 bases at J, leaving 7 bases unmatched. DNA of the CDR3: TGTGCCAGCAGTGGGCCCGGGACTAGCGGGAGAAATGAGCAGTTCTTC. Residues: CASSGPGTSGRNEQFF.

J is TRBJ1-1 and V is TRBV30; no reliable D call. The germline V gene has CDR1 GTSNPN and CDR2 SVGIG (reference sequence). The CDR3 extends over 13 amino acids. Trimming removed 1 base from V and 0 bases from J, with 6 bases in between. This CDR3 is CAWSERVNTEAFF. CDR3 sequence (DNA): TGTGCCTGGAGTGAAAGAGTGAACACTGAAGCTTTCTTT.

This clonotype was counted at least ten times. The chain joins TRBV2 to TRBJ1-2, with TRBD1 as a possible D gene (5 bases). This CDR3 comprises 12 residues. CDR1 is SNHLY and CDR2 is FYNNEI in the germline V gene. V lost 5 bases and J 4 bases, leaving 8 bases between the germline ends. This CDR3 is CASSYDSYGYTF. DNA of the CDR3: TGTGCCAGCAGTTACGACAGCTATGGCTACACCTTC.